This T cell receptor beta chain originates from a study of blood T cell repertoires in COVID-19. Across the study: The United States, Italy and Spain were the sources of the acute and convalescent COVID-19 samples. In each case, the material was cDNA or gDNA derived from T cells, B-cell-depleted T cells, or PBMCs.

This CDR3 has 17 amino acids. The germline V and J ends were trimmed by 5 bases and 0 bases, with 14 bases remaining between them. CDR1 and CDR2 (germline): LNHDA, SQIVND (reference sequence). A single count supports this clone. Authors' data handling: Reference gene primers were amplified, and this amplification served to estimate nucleated cell counts. Sequencing used immunoSEQ multiplex PCR; TCRdb keeps in-frame clones, though not all of them. V and J calls and clone size are copied from that table; D and trimming were computed from the DNA. The table lists hundreds of thousands of clones, approximately 90% of them singletons.

Input material: peripheral blood. The gene calls are TRBV19 and TRBJ1-6; tentative D call: TRBD1 (6 bases). This TCR was recovered from a woman in her twenties or thirties with active or convalescent COVID-19. CDR3 sequence reads: CASSFTQGSSYNSPLHF. Here the CDR3 DNA reads TGTGCCAGTAGTTTCACCCAGGGGAGCTCCTATAATTCACCCCTCCACTTT.